These 9 T cell receptor beta chains came from one sample sequenced in a study of T cells in Graves' hyperthyroidism and ophthalmopathy. Amplification of TCR beta CDR3 regions used RNA as the template. The primer set for the first-round RT-PCR of the TCR CDR3 was HTBI. TCRdb passed the multiplex PCR reads through MiXCR, listing each CDR3 protein once. Here the sample spans approximately 400,000 distinct CDR3 sequences, about 13% being singletons. The material sequenced was blood. These receptor sequences come from a man younger than 40 with Graves' hyperthyroidism that later progressed to Graves' ophthalmopathy.

Ten or more counts support this clonotype. CDR3 protein: CASSGVRRGEQYF. Written as DNA, the CDR3 is TGTGCCAGCTCAGGCGTAAGGAGAGGCGAGCAGTACTTC. V and J are TRBV12-3 or TRBV12-4 and TRBJ2-7; unclear D gene. Trimming removed 8 bases at V and 6 bases at J, with 17 bases between. The CDR3 has 13 residues.

This clonotype was seen a few times. The chain joins TRBV4-1 to TRBJ1-5; a weak D match, TRBD1 (5 bases). The CDR3 covers 16 residues. The V end lost 0 bases, the J end lost 3 bases, and 12 bases lay between the germline ends. The germline V gene encodes CDR1 MGHRA and CDR2 YSYEKL. The CDR3 protein is CASSQDPWGVNQPQHF. CDR3 DNA sequence: TGCGCCAGCAGCCAAGATCCATGGGGGGTCAATCAGCCCCAGCATTTT.

This clonotype showed up just a few times. The gene calls are TRBV15 and TRBJ1-2; 8 bases align to TRBD1. CDR1 is LNHNV, CDR2 YYDKDF, per germline (reference sequence). Losses at the gene ends were 3 bases for V and 3 bases for J; bases not matched to a gene: 0. The CDR3 extends over 13 amino acids. The CDR3 sequence: CATSRGQDYGYTF. The DNA for the CDR3 is TGTGCCACCAGCAGGGGACAGGACTATGGCTACACCTTC. The full variable domain, completed using reference TRBV15 and TRBJ1-2, is DAMVIQNPRYQVTQFGKPVTLSCSQTLNHNVMYWYQQKSSQAPKLLFHYYDKDFNNEADTPDNFQSRRPNTSFCFLDIRSPGLGDTAMYLCATSRGQDYGYTFGSGTRLTVV.

There are many counts of this clonotype. The chain is built from TRBV12-5 and TRBJ1-5; D may be TRBD1 (6 bases). Trimming removed 1 base from V and 4 bases from J, with 11 bases in between. The CDR3 is 15 amino acids. Germline V CDR1 and CDR2: LGHNT, FRNRAP. The chain's CDR3 is CASGLDRQVNQPQHF. The CDR3 region has the DNA TGTGCTAGTGGTTTGGATCGACAGGTAAATCAGCCCCAGCATTTT.

This clonotype was seen ten or more times. V usage is TRBV3-1 and J usage is TRBJ2-7, with 8 positions matching TRBD1. The CDR3 is 15 amino acids. Germline V gene sequence: CDR1 LGHDT, CDR2 YNNKEL (reference sequence). V was pared by 1 base and J by 0 bases, with 2 bases of the junction left unmatched. The CDR3 loop reads CASSQGTGISYEQYF. CDR3 nucleotides: TGTGCCAGCAGCCAAGGGACAGGGATCTCCTACGAGCAGTACTTC.

This chain uses TRBV4-2 with TRBJ2-3, with unresolved D. The CDR3 contains 14 residues. CDR1 is LGHNA, CDR2 YNFKEQ, per germline. Between the trimmed V and J ends, which lost 0 bases and 0 bases, there was a span of 4 bases. The CDR3 nucleotides read TGTGCCAGCAGCCAAGACCTCAGCACAGATACGCAGTATTTT. The encoded protein is CASSQDLSTDTQYF.

In its sample, this clonotype was seen many times. V gene TRBV28 combines with J gene TRBJ1-2; TRBD1 matches 7 bases. V lost 5 bases to trimming and J lost 1 base; unmatched junction nucleotides: 10. The CDR3 contains 16 residues. Germline V gene sequence: CDR1 MDHEN, CDR2 SYDVKM. The CDR3 DNA sequence: TGTGCCAGCAGTCCGACAGGGCCAGGTCTTAACTATGGCTACACCTTC. Protein product: CASSPTGPGLNYGYTF.

This clonotype was seen at least ten times. The J gene is TRBJ2-1, the V gene TRBV12-3 or TRBV12-4; TRBD1 aligns across 7 bases. V trimming: 1 base; J trimming: 8 bases; junction bases outside the gene matches: 2. This CDR3 comprises 13 residues. For the CDR3, the DNA is TGTGCCAGCAGTTTAGGAGGGGGCCATGAGCAGTTCTTC. Translating it yields CASSLGGGHEQFF.

This clonotype was observed at least ten times. V and J are TRBV11-1 and TRBJ2-7; 8 positions agree with TRBD1. The V and J ends lost 1 base and 1 base, in that order; junction bases with no gene match: 3. The CDR3 extends over 15 amino acids. CDR1 SGHAT and CDR2 FQDESV come from the germline V gene (reference sequence). CDR3 sequence (DNA): TGTGCCAGCAGCTTAGAGTGGACAGGGTCCTACGAGCAGTACTTC. The encoded protein is CASSLEWTGSYEQYF.